This entry concerns a single T cell receptor (beta chain). These data are taken from a study of blood T cell repertoires in COVID-19. Across the study: T cells, B-cell-depleted T cells, or PBMCs supplied cDNA or gDNA.

The trim removed 4 bases at V and 4 bases at J, leaving 1 base unmatched. The CDR3 consists of 13 residues. From germline, CDR1 is LGHDT and CDR2 YNNKEL (reference sequence). Generated by immunoSEQ multiplex PCR, the TCRdb table keeps only in-frame clones and is missing some. The repertoire includes some 57,000 clones, roughly 87% of them detected once, and 1.6% sits in the top ten. Sequencing was carried out using peripheral blood. This clonotype was obtained from a man aged 60 to 75 with acute or convalescent COVID-19. The chain links TRBV3-1 (or the pseudogene TRBV3-2) to TRBJ2-7; TRBD1 matches 10 bases. CDR3 loop: CASSPGQGYEQYF. The CDR3 DNA reads as TGTGCCAGCAGCCCGGGACAGGGGTACGAGCAGTACTTC.